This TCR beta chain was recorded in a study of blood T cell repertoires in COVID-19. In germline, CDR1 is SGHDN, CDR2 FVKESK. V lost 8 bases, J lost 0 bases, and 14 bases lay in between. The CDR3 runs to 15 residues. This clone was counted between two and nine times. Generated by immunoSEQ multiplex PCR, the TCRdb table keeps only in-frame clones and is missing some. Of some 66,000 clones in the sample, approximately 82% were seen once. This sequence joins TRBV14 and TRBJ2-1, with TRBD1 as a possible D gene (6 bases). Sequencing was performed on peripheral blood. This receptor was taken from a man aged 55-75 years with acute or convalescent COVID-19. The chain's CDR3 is CASSRGWGSYNEQFF. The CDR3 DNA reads TGTGCCAGCTCCAGGGGCTGGGGCTCCTACAATGAGCAGTTCTTC. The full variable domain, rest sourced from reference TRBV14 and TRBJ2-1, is EAGVTQFPSHSVIEKGQTVTLRCDPISGHDNLYWYRRVMGKEIKFLLHFVKESKQDESGMPNNRFLAERTGGTYSTLKVQPAELEDSGVYFCASSRGWGSYNEQFFGPGTRLTVL.